One and the same sample provided the 14 T cell receptor beta chains below, sequenced in a study of T cell repertoires in cytomegalovirus infection. Their cognate antigens are unknown. TCRdb re-called the reads with MiXCR, one entry per CDR3 protein. The sample yields some 920,000 distinct CDR3 sequences, around 30% seen once. This specimen consisted of cultured CD8+ T cells from PBMCs, obtained from culture after CMV antigen stimulation. The receptors here all came from a human donor in good health (CMV status not recorded). Some clones in this sample may be carry-over from other donors' samples.

This clonotype has a handful of counts. The rearrangement joins TRBV7-9 to TRBJ1-2, with D perhaps TRBD1 (6 bases). CDR1 SEHNR and CDR2 FQNEAQ come from the germline V gene (reference sequence). V lost 8 bases, J lost 4 bases, and 14 bases lay in between. The CDR3 is made up of 13 amino acids. For the CDR3, the DNA is TGTGCCAGCGGCCCCACAGGGACCTATGGCTACACCTTC. The encoded protein is CASGPTGTYGYTF.

This clonotype was observed many times. The chain links TRBV12-3 or TRBV12-4 to TRBJ2-2; 7 bases match TRBD2. Trimming removed 4 bases from V and 6 bases from J; junction bases left unmatched: 8. This CDR3 contains 15 residues. CDR3 coding DNA: TGTGCCAGCAGTTCCCCGACTAGCAGTGCCGGGGAGCTGTTTTTT. It encodes CASSSPTSSAGELFF.

The chain uses TRBV19 and TRBJ2-7; D gene ambiguous. Trimming removed 4 bases from V and 4 bases from J, with 17 bases in between. Germline V gene lookup returns CDR1 LNHDA and CDR2 SQIVND (reference sequence). The CDR3 sequence is 15 residues long. CDR3 loop: CASSNPPDGKYEQYF. The CDR3 nucleotides read TGTGCCAGTAGTAACCCACCGGACGGCAAATACGAGCAGTACTTC. The full variable domain, rest sourced from reference TRBV19 and TRBJ2-7, is DGGITQSPKYLFRKEGQNVTLSCEQNLNHDAMYWYRQDPGQGLRLIYYSQIVNDFQKGDIAEGYSVSREKKESFPLTVTSAQKNPTAFYLCASSNPPDGKYEQYFGPGTRLTVT.

There are many counts of this clonotype. The rearrangement joins TRBV27 to TRBJ2-3; D is uncertain. With 5 bases removed from V and 1 base from J, the gap between germline ends came to 10 bases. The CDR3 covers 14 residues. CDR1 is MNHEY, CDR2 SMNVEV, per germline (reference sequence). CDR3 protein: CASSALPRTDTQYF. The DNA of the CDR3 is TGTGCCAGCAGTGCCTTACCCCGCACAGATACGCAGTATTTT.

The CDR3 nucleotides are TGTGCCAGCAGCTTTGGGACGGTCACCCACGAGCAGTACTTC. It specifies CASSFGTVTHEQYF. This chain links TRBV7-6 with TRBJ2-7; D may match TRBD1 or TRBD2 (5 bases each). CDR3 size: 14 residues. Deletions cut 3 bases from V and 5 bases from J, with 14 bases between. Germline V lookup: CDR1 SGHVS, CDR2 FNYEAQ.

With respect to this clonotype: One end of the junction does not line up with germline, which may come from a read error. The J gene is TRBJ2-4, the V gene TRBV27, with D perhaps matching TRBD2 (5 bases). This CDR3 is 15 amino acids long. Germline values: CDR1 MNHEY, CDR2 SMNVEV (reference sequence). Here the CDR3 reads CANSPTSGSKNIQYF. Here the CDR3 DNA reads TGTGCCAACAGTCCCACCTCGGGGTCCAAAAACATTCAGTACTTC.

This clonotype came up a few times. The chain is built from TRBV6-6 and TRBJ2-2; D may be TRBD2 (6 bases). The CDR3 loop spans 14 amino acids. The germline V gene encodes CDR1 MNHNY and CDR2 SVGAGI (reference sequence). V was trimmed by 10 bases and J by 3 bases, leaving 15 bases between them. In nucleotides, the CDR3 is TGTGCCACCCGGGAGCGGGCGTACACCGGGGAGCTGTTTTTT. It is translated as CATRERAYTGELFF.

On this clonotype itself: A much larger clone lies a single base off, so this may be a read error. The CDR3 ends on some other residue instead of the conserved phenylalanine or tryptophan, so this is likely a read error. This sequence joins TRBV7-4 and TRBJ2-7, with 7 bases lining up with TRBD1. CDR1 SGHVT and CDR2 SQSDAQ come from the germline V gene. J lost 2 bases, V lost 2 bases, and 3 bases had no gene match. The CDR3 covers 14 residues. This CDR3 reads CASSLTGATYEQYY. DNA for the CDR3: TGTGCCAGCAGCTTAACAGGGGCCACCTACGAGCAGTACTAC.

This clonotype was observed a few times. In DNA form, the CDR3 reads TGTGCCAGCAATCACAGGGTCTCCGGGGCCAACGTCCTGACTTTC. It is translated as CASNHRVSGANVLTF. The rearrangement joins TRBV12-3 or TRBV12-4 to TRBJ2-6, with D perhaps matching TRBD1 (6 bases). The CDR3 spans 15 residues. V lost 7 bases to trimming and J lost 4 bases, with 14 bases between them.

CDR3 sequence reads: CASKEALNTEAFF. CDR3 coding DNA: TGTGCCAGTAAGGAGGCTTTGAACACTGAAGCTTTCTTT. J is TRBJ1-1 and V is TRBV19, with unresolved D. Trimming took 7 bases from V and 0 from J, leaving 9 bases between them. The CDR3 runs 13 residues. Germline values: CDR1 LNHDA, CDR2 SQIVND (reference sequence).

DNA for the CDR3: TGCAGTGCTCCCGAGCCGGGGAGACTCTATGGCTACACCTTC. Its protein product is CSAPEPGRLYGYTF. The rearrangement joins TRBV20-1 to TRBJ1-2; D gene unclear. The CDR3 runs to 14 residues. CDR1 and CDR2 from the germline V gene are DFQATT and SNEGSKA (reference sequence). The ends were cut back, 5 bases at V and 4 bases at J, with 17 bases in the middle.

This sequence joins TRBV12-3 or TRBV12-4 and TRBJ1-4; no clear D. The CDR3 runs to 17 residues. V gave up 3 bases and J gave up 8 bases, with 22 bases separating them. Here the CDR3 DNA reads TGTGCCAGCAGTTTCGGCGTACATGCAAGGGAAGGGGAAAAACTGTTTTTT. Translated: CASSFGVHAREGEKLFF.

The CDR3 nucleotides read TGTGCCAGCAGTTTTCCGGGGGCTTATGGAAACACCATATATTTT. It specifies CASSFPGAYGNTIYF. This chain uses TRBV28 with TRBJ1-3; tentatively, D is TRBD1 (6 bases). Germline assignment: CDR1 MDHEN and CDR2 SYDVKM. CDR3 length: 15 residues. Trimming removed 3 bases from V and 3 bases from J, with 12 bases in between.

In this sample, this clonotype turned up once. The J gene is TRBJ2-5, the V gene TRBV7-8; tentative D call: TRBD2 (6 bases). There are 17 residues in the CDR3. With 3 bases removed from V and 2 bases from J, the gap between germline ends came to 19 bases. Per germline, CDR1 SGHVS and CDR2 FQNEAQ. CDR3 protein: CASSFANGTEGQETQYF. CDR3 sequence (DNA): TGTGCCAGCAGCTTTGCTAATGGAACGGAGGGGCAAGAGACCCAGTACTTC.